The clone carrying this T cell receptor (beta chain) has a count of ten or more. The antigen is unknown. TCRdb processed the 5' RACE reads anew with MiXCR; each CDR3 protein has one entry. The table shows about 810,000 distinct CDR3 sequences, with roughly 12% occurring only once. This sample is drawn from a study of identical twins. Study-level findings and limits: Modeled out-of-frame TCR alpha sharing in monozygotic twins fell below observed levels. Whereas memory repertoires showed no such difference, abundant cord blood beta clonotypes carried fewer insertions.

Per the germline V gene, CDR1 is KGHDR and CDR2 is SFDVKD. The CDR3 runs to 15 residues. V lost 0 bases, J lost 2 bases, and 8 bases lay in between. This same sample was also taken into another study, of yellow fever vaccine responses in identical twins.

This TCR was recovered from a woman under 30 in good health. Sequenced input: PBMCs. The gene calls are TRBV24-1 and TRBJ2-3; D is unresolved. The CDR3 loop reads CATSDLGQDTDTQYF. The DNA for the CDR3 is TGTGCCACCAGTGATTTGGGCCAAGACACAGATACGCAGTATTTT.